Below, 12 T cell receptor beta chains from the same sample are listed, as sequenced in a study of cytomegalovirus exposure and HLA in healthy donors. PCR primers comprised 60 Vbeta and 13 Jbeta primers. The assay was immunoSEQ multiplex PCR, and TCRdb's table has in-frame clones only and misses some. The data hold about 130,000 clones, with approximately 82% observed a single time. Sequencing was done on a sample of PBMCs. These receptors all come from a woman under 30 in good health and CMV-seropositive.

The chain uses TRBV5-1 and TRBJ2-3; 10 bases align to TRBD2. The germline gives CDR1 SGHRS, CDR2 YFSETQ. The CDR3 runs 16 residues. V dropped 4 bases and J dropped 2; count of bases not matched to a gene: 7. The CDR3 DNA follows: TGCGCCAGCAGCGTCGGACTAGCGGAACACACAGATACGCAGTATTTT. Translation: CASSVGLAEHTDTQYF.

This rearrangement joins TRBV19 to TRBJ2-1; TRBD1 matches at 7 bases. Per the germline V gene, CDR1 is LNHDA and CDR2 is SQIVND (reference sequence). The V and J ends lost 8 bases and 3 bases, in that order; junction bases with no gene match: 4. This CDR3 is 13 amino acids long. The DNA for the CDR3 is TGTGCCAGTCGACAGGGTGGCTACAATGAGCAGTTCTTC. This encodes CASRQGGYNEQFF.

The rearrangement joins TRBV4-1 to TRBJ2-2; TRBD1 agrees at 8 bases. Germline-derived CDR1 and CDR2 are MGHRA and YSYEKL. This CDR3 spans 15 amino acids. J lost 4 bases, V lost 5 bases, and 6 bases had no gene match. CDR3 DNA: TGCGCCAGCAGCAGCCGGACAGGGTCCACCGGGGAGCTGTTTTTT. Its translation: CASSSRTGSTGELFF.

This rearrangement joins TRBV14 to TRBJ2-3; 13 nucleotides agree with TRBD2. Germline lookup yields CDR1 SGHDN and CDR2 FVKESK. The CDR3 covers 17 residues. V was pared by 0 bases and J by 7 bases, with 7 bases of the junction left unmatched. The CDR3 DNA is TGTGCCAGCAGCCAAGATACTGGACTAGCGGGGGTGAATACGCAGTATTTT. Translated, it gives CASSQDTGLAGVNTQYF. Full variable domain (remainder filled in from reference TRBV14 and TRBJ2-3): EAGVTQFPSHSVIEKGQTVTLRCDPISGHDNLYWYRRVMGKEIKFLLHFVKESKQDESGMPNNRFLAERTGGTYSTLKVQPAELEDSGVYFCASSQDTGLAGVNTQYFGPGTRLTVL.

This clone was seen just once. The chain joins TRBV21-1 to TRBJ2-7; the table gives TRBD2 as D, unverified against the DNA. TRBV21-1 is recorded as a pseudogene. This CDR3 has 16 residues. In DNA, the CDR3 is TGTGCCAGCAACCGATGGGGACTAGCGGACTCCTACGAGCAGTACTTC. It is translated as CASNRWGLADSYEQYF.

The chain recombines TRBV18 with TRBJ1-2; D remains unclear. There are 11 residues in the CDR3. Germline lookup yields CDR1 KGHSH and CDR2 LQKENI. Trimming took off 4 bases at V and 7 bases at J, with 7 bases between the two ends. The CDR3 sequence is CASSQEAGYTF. The DNA for the CDR3 is TGTGCCAGCTCACAGGAGGCTGGCTACACCTTC. Combining the CDR3 with reference TRBV18 and TRBJ1-2 gives the whole variable domain NAGVMQNPRHLVRRRGQEARLRCSPMKGHSHVYWYRQLPEEGLKFMVYLQKENIIDESGMPKERFSAEFPKEGPSILRIQQVVRGDSAAYFCASSQEAGYTFGSGTRLTVV.

The V call is TRBV27, the J call TRBJ1-2; TRBD1 is a possible D gene (5 bases). The V end lost 6 bases, the J end lost 8 bases, and 19 bases lay between the germline ends. This CDR3 has 14 residues. Germline CDR1 reads MNHEY; CDR2 reads SMNVEV (reference sequence). CDR3 amino acids: CASSSNLGQEGYTF. In DNA form, the CDR3 reads TGTGCCAGCAGCAGTAACTTGGGGCAGGAAGGCTACACCTTC.

This chain links TRBV5-1 with TRBJ2-3, with a weak D call TRBD2 (5 bases). CDR1 and CDR2 from the germline V gene are SGHRS and YFSETQ. The CDR3 loop spans 14 amino acids. Deletions cut 0 bases from V and 4 bases from J, with 9 bases between. The CDR3: CASSLVPGSDTQYF. The DNA of the CDR3 is TGCGCCAGCAGCTTGGTGCCGGGATCAGATACGCAGTATTTT.

This clone came up once. The rearrangement joins TRBV10-3 to TRBJ2-5; D may be TRBD1 (5 bases). Trimming removed 4 bases at V and 5 bases at J, with 8 bases between. CDR3 length: 12 residues. Germline lookup yields CDR1 ENHRY and CDR2 SYGVKD. Here the CDR3 DNA reads TGTGCCATCAGTGTTAAGGGGGAGACCCAGTACTTC. Its translation: CAISVKGETQYF.

The chain links TRBV6-1 to TRBJ2-7; 9 bases align to TRBD2. This CDR3 spans 17 amino acids. The germline V gene encodes CDR1 MNHNS and CDR2 SASEGT. Trimming cost V 2 bases and J 4 bases; bases outside gene matches: 12. The CDR3: CASSEPFLKRGEYEQYF. The CDR3 DNA follows: TGTGCCAGCAGTGAACCCTTCCTGAAGCGGGGGGAATACGAGCAGTACTTC.

This clone was seen once. This chain joins TRBV5-8 and TRBJ2-2; TRBD2 matches 9 bases. J lost 4 bases, V lost 6 bases, and 19 bases had no gene match. The CDR3 is 19 amino acids. Germline V lookup: CDR1 SGHTS, CDR2 YDEGEE. The CDR3 protein is CASIRRGRGGQGSTGELFF. The CDR3 coding sequence is TGTGCCAGCATCCGGCGAGGGCGGGGGGGCCAAGGGAGCACCGGGGAGCTGTTTTTT. The full variable domain, in which reference TRBV5-8 and TRBJ2-2 provide the parts outside the CDR3, is EAGVTQSPTHLIKTRGQQATLRCSPISGHTSVYWYQQALGLGLQFLLWYDEGEERNRGNFPPRFSGRQFPNYSSELNVNALELEDSALYLCASIRRGRGGQGSTGELFFGEGSRLTVL.

The chain combines TRBV18 with TRBJ2-2; D remains ambiguous. Germline CDR1 and CDR2: KGHSH and LQKENI. CDR3 size: 15 residues. V lost 3 bases and J lost 0, with 8 bases in between. CDR3 in amino acids: CASSPNSANTGELFF. CDR3 DNA sequence: TGTGCCAGCTCACCCAACTCCGCGAACACCGGGGAGCTGTTTTTT.